The sequence of this TCR beta chain was determined in a study of T cells in localized non-small cell lung cancer (dated by TCRdb to 2018 to 2020). Study-level background: Comparing tumors with uninvolved tumor-adjacent lungs, the study looked at the T cell repertoires of roughly 250 patients with early-stage NSCLC. The mean age of the NSCLC patients was under 70 years, with 130 or so men and around 100 women. The cohort comprised around 240 treatment-naïve NSCLC patients with resected, localized lung tumors.

At diagnosis, tumor, uninvolved tumor-adjacent lung and peripheral blood were collected and then preserved as a mix of FFPE and fresh-frozen material. For TCR repertoire profiling, blood samples were analyzed as peripheral blood mononuclear cells. Comments on this clone: Its antigen is unknown. Qualities for individual bases were not recorded, and no much larger clone is one base off.

TCR beta CDR3 regions were sequenced from DNA using the immunoSEQ Assay. The study's processing was this. To compute T cell density, TCR beta template counts were normalized to usable DNA, which was estimated by amplifying housekeeping genes. The preseqR package was used to estimate richness by extrapolating to 400,000 templates for PBMC samples and to 120,000 templates for tissue samples. Clonality was defined as one minus Pielou's evenness. Differential abundance testing on productive amino-acid clonotypes, with a minimum total count of 5 and an alpha of 0.1, was used to identify tissue-enriched TCRs. The Jaccard Index and the Morisita Overlap Index were used to quantify repertoire overlap between compartments. GLIPH clustered TCR beta CDR3s with public tetramer-defined viral CDR3s; viral motifs required at least three viral sequences plus V-gene enrichment. TCRdb provides this immuneACCESS table in a form limited to in-frame rearrangements. Some clones are lacking; in checked studies, under half of them reflect an unresolved V gene, and why the rest are absent is not known. That table supplies the V and J calls and clone size; D and trimming were determined from the DNA. Across this sample there are tens of thousands of clones, with almost 85% seen only once. The ten largest clones represent roughly 14% of the sample.

Overall results and qualifications from the work: Longer overall survival was associated with higher blood T cell density, whereas shorter survival was associated with higher adjacent-lung clonality. A median of roughly 56 of the top 100 tumor clones were detected in paired uninvolved adjacent lung, and 25 to 35 of these tumor clones were also found among the top 100 clones of the paired uninvolved adjacent lung. Because the study design was exploratory, TCR variables were selected using unadjusted p-values without false-discovery rate correction. The highest T cell clonality was observed in uninvolved tumor-adjacent lung, where clonality exceeded that of tumor, suggesting that antigenic responses were more focused in uninvolved tumor-adjacent lung. Because multi-region tumor sequencing was not performed, intratumor heterogeneity could not be ruled out.

Source: peripheral blood, taken before any cancer treatment. The receptor was derived from a female donor older than 55 with stage I lung adenocarcinoma.

At the DNA level, the sequence is TGCGCCAGCAGCTTGGGGGGGATCAATGAAAAACTGTTTTTT. Protein translation: CASSLGGINEKLFF. This receptor chain uses TRBV5-1 and TRBJ1-4; TRBD1 could be the D gene, as 5 bases match. V sheds 0 bases and J sheds 5 bases, leaving 8 bases between their ends. CDR1 and CDR2 are drawn from the germline V gene: SGHRS, YFSETQ. The CDR3 runs 14 amino acids, cysteine and phenylalanine included. The only DNA kept is the CDR3, 42 bases in frame from the first base.